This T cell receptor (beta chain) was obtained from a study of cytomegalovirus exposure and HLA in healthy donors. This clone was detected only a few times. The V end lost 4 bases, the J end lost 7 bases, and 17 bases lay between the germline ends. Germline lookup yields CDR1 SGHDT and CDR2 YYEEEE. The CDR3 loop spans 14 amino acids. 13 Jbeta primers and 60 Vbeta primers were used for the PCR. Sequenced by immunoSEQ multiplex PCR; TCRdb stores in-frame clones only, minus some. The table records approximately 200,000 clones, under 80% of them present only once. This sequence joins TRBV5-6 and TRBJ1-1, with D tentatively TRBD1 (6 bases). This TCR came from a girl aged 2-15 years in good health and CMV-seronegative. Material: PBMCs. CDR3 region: CASSPPAGAIEAFF. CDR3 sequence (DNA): TGTGCCAGCAGCCCCCCGGCGGGGGCCATTGAAGCTTTCTTT.